This T cell receptor (beta chain) is drawn from a study of CD8 T cells in Susac syndrome. Study in general: Patients with Susac syndrome were therapy-naive, on corticosteroids, or on intravenous immunoglobulin alone at the time that blood was drawn.

The CDR3 has 18 residues. Losses at the gene ends were 5 bases for V and 8 bases for J; bases not matched to a gene: 20. Germline CDR1 reads MNHNS; CDR2 reads SASEGT. Reverse transcription of 0.5 to 1 ug RNA used random hexamers. The amplification used immunoSEQ multiplex PCR on TCR beta CDR3; it spanned 54 Vbeta and 13 Jbeta. MiXCR, applied by TCRdb to the immunoSEQ multiplex PCR reads, yields one record per CDR3 protein. The sample contains hundreds of thousands of distinct CDR3 sequences, 94% of which appear only once. As judged by recently defined diagnostic criteria, patients with Susac syndrome had definite or probable disease.

The TCR comes from a human donor with Susac syndrome. V usage is TRBV6-1 and J usage is TRBJ2-3, with TRBD2 matching 9 bases. Sequenced material: CD4+ T cells from PBMCs. CDR3 residues: CASSPTHSGGSGGGTQYF. CDR3 in DNA: TGTGCCAGCAGTCCGACTCACAGCGGGGGGTCCGGCGGGGGTACGCAGTATTTT.